Below, 16 T cell receptor beta chains from the same sample are listed, as sequenced in a study of blood T cell repertoires in COVID-19. The table came from immunoSEQ multiplex PCR; TCRdb's copy has only in-frame clones and leaves some out. This sample has about 190,000 clones, with less than 80% found just once. Specimen: peripheral blood. The receptors originated from a woman aged 50 to 65 with acute or convalescent COVID-19.

The rearrangement links TRBV7-9 to TRBJ2-3; 8 bases line up with TRBD2. CDR3 length: 17 residues. The germline CDR1 and CDR2 sequences are SEHNR and FQNEAQ (reference sequence). V shed 1 base and J 0 bases; nucleotides not matched to a gene: 6. CDR3 in amino acids: CASSLGLGLASTDTQYF. DNA for the CDR3: TGTGCCAGCAGCTTAGGTCTAGGACTAGCAAGCACAGATACGCAGTATTTT.

This clone occurred once. The V call is TRBV18, the J call TRBJ1-1; possible D gene TRBD1, 5 bases. Germline assignment: CDR1 KGHSH and CDR2 LQKENI. V lost 6 bases and J lost 3, with 14 bases in between. CDR3 length: 14 residues. The CDR3: CASSPSREDTEAFF. CDR3 DNA: TGTGCCAGCTCTCCAAGCAGGGAGGACACTGAAGCTTTCTTT.

The rearrangement links TRBV6-1 to TRBJ2-1, with 9 bases matching TRBD2. The CDR3 consists of 14 residues. After removal of 1 base from V and 11 bases from J, the junction contained 6 bases not matched to a gene. The germline V gene has CDR1 MNHNS and CDR2 SASEGT. In DNA form, the CDR3 reads TGTGCCAGCAGTGAAGGCCTAGCGGGATCGAAGCAGTTCTTC. Encoded protein: CASSEGLAGSKQFF.

This clone was counted a few times. The chain combines TRBV5-6 with TRBJ2-1, with TRBD1 identical over 7 bases. The V gene's germline CDR1 is SGHDT and CDR2 YYEEEE. Losses at the gene ends were 2 bases for V and 2 bases for J; bases not matched to a gene: 4. This CDR3 spans 15 amino acids. CDR3 sequence reads: CASSFGTATYNEQFF. The CDR3 DNA reads TGTGCCAGCAGCTTCGGGACAGCCACCTACAATGAGCAGTTCTTC.

This clone was seen only a few times. The CDR3 DNA reads as TGTGCCAGCAGTTACTCGATTAACAGGGCCTACACTGAAGCTTTCTTT. Translating gives CASSYSINRAYTEAFF. The gene calls are TRBV6-5 and TRBJ1-1; perhaps TRBD1 as D (6 bases). V lost 0 bases and J lost 3, with 14 bases in between. Germline V gene sequence: CDR1 MNHEY, CDR2 SVGAGI. This CDR3 contains 16 residues.

This rearrangement joins TRBV7-8 to TRBJ2-3; possibly TRBD2 for D (5 bases). CDR1 SGHVS and CDR2 FQNEAQ come from the germline V gene. This CDR3 region has 13 residues. V lost 3 bases and J lost 5, with 9 bases in between. The chain's CDR3 is CASSFEGRDTQYF. The CDR3 DNA follows: TGTGCCAGCAGCTTTGAGGGAAGAGATACGCAGTATTTT. The full variable domain, rest sourced from reference TRBV7-8 and TRBJ2-3, is GAGVSQSPRYKVAKRGQDVALRCDPISGHVSLFWYQQALGQGPEFLTYFQNEAQLDKSGLPSDRFFAERPEGSVSTLKIQRTQQEDSAVYLCASSFEGRDTQYFGPGTRLTVL.

The rearrangement links TRBV24-1 to TRBJ2-3, with a tentative D call TRBD2 (6 bases). From germline, CDR1 is KGHDR and CDR2 SFDVKD. The V end lost 1 base, the J end lost 2 bases, and 18 bases lay between the germline ends. This CDR3 has 18 amino acids. DNA for the CDR3: TGTGCCACCAGTGATTTTAGTGTCGGCGGGACCGTCACAGATACGCAGTATTTT. This codes for CATSDFSVGGTVTDTQYF.

The CDR3 DNA reads as TGTGCCAGCACAGATAATGGAGGTGGCTACACCTTC. It yields the protein CASTDNGGGYTF. The J gene is TRBJ1-2, the V gene TRBV6-5; D gene uncertain. V lost 7 bases and J 7 bases, leaving 13 bases between the germline ends. This CDR3 is built from 12 residues. Per germline, CDR1 MNHEY and CDR2 SVGAGI.

The rearrangement links TRBV9 to TRBJ2-1, with TRBD2 identical over 9 bases. J lost 7 bases, V lost 6 bases, and 5 bases had no gene match. CDR1 and CDR2 (germline): SGDLS, YYNGEE. The CDR3 length is 13 residues. CDR3 sequence reads: CASTAGGQNEQFF. CDR3 nucleotides: TGTGCCAGCACGGCGGGGGGGCAGAATGAGCAGTTCTTC.

The V and J genes are TRBV10-3 and TRBJ1-5; 10 bases line up with TRBD1. CDR3 length: 16 amino acids. Unmatched junction bases numbered 3, after V lost 2 bases and J lost 2 bases. Germline V CDR1 and CDR2: ENHRY, SYGVKD. The CDR3 region is CAISEGGQGGNQPQHF. CDR3 nucleotides: TGTGCCATCAGTGAGGGAGGACAGGGGGGCAATCAGCCCCAGCATTTT.

The genes are TRBV13 and TRBJ2-3; 11 bases match TRBD2. The germline V gene encodes CDR1 PRHDT and CDR2 FYEKMQ (reference sequence). The CDR3 spans 18 residues. Trimming took 5 bases from V and 5 from J; bases not matched to a gene: 15. The CDR3: CASSPRPLSGGAGDTQYF. CDR3 in DNA: TGTGCCAGCAGCCCTAGACCTCTTAGCGGGGGGGCCGGAGATACGCAGTATTTT.

The chain carries TRBV7-2 and TRBJ1-1; the match to TRBD1 covers 9 bases. Germline lookup yields CDR1 SGHTA and CDR2 FQGNSA. Trimming removed 7 bases from V and 4 bases from J; junction bases left unmatched: 13. The length of the CDR3 is 16 residues. In nucleotides, the CDR3 is TGTGCCAGCACCCTCTCGAGGGGGACAGGGAGCACTGAAGCTTTCTTT. Its protein is CASTLSRGTGSTEAFF.

V gene TRBV5-6 combines with J gene TRBJ1-4, with a possible D match to TRBD1 (5 bases). The CDR3 has 14 amino acids. Germline-derived CDR1 and CDR2 are SGHDT and YYEEEE. Trimming removed 4 bases from V and 8 bases from J, with 15 bases in between. CDR3 nucleotide sequence: TGTGCCAGCAGCAGCGGGACGCGGGACGAAAAACTGTTTTTT. This sequence encodes CASSSGTRDEKLFF.

Here the CDR3 reads CASSSSEGANSPLHF. As DNA, the CDR3 is TGTGCCAGCAGCTCCTCGGAAGGGGCTAATTCACCCCTCCACTTT. This chain uses TRBV6-5 with TRBJ1-6; tentative D call: TRBD1 (5 bases). The CDR3 extends over 15 amino acids. The V end was cut by 6 bases, the J end by 6 bases, with 15 bases between. The germline V gene encodes CDR1 MNHEY and CDR2 SVGAGI.

The chain carries TRBV30 and TRBJ2-2; 8 bases match TRBD1. After removal of 1 base from V and 5 bases from J, the junction contained 3 bases not matched to a gene. This CDR3 comprises 14 residues. CDR1 and CDR2 (germline): GTSNPN, SVGIG (reference sequence). CDR3 bases: TGTGCCTGGAGTGGACAGGGGTTGACCGGGGAGCTGTTTTTT. As protein: CAWSGQGLTGELFF.

The chain combines TRBV7-2 with TRBJ2-1; TRBD2 might be the D (6 bases). This CDR3 contains 14 residues. Germline loops: CDR1 SGHTA, CDR2 FQGNSA. V was cut by 4 bases and J by 11 bases, with 18 bases left in between. The CDR3 sequence: CASSWAGPPWKQFF. The CDR3 DNA reads as TGTGCCAGCAGCTGGGCGGGACCTCCTTGGAAGCAGTTCTTC.